This T cell receptor (beta chain) was found in a study of T cell clonotyping in hematopoietic cell transplantation listed by TCRdb under 2021. Notes on the research overall: Recipient samples taken before transplant were collected after cytoreduction. Patients were recruited between 2015 and 2017 and followed until late 2020 or death. A total of fewer than 150 blood samples were gathered in the study from roughly 40 consecutive transplant recipients along with their related donors.

The immunoSEQ assay, a bias-controlled multiplex PCR with V- and J-specific primers, was used to amplify TCR beta CDR3 regions from genomic DNA. A second PCR step added a proprietary barcode and Illumina adapter sequences to the CDR3 amplicons. An Illumina MiSeq instrument was used to sequence the CDR3 libraries. The original methods were these. immunoSEQ Analyzer 3.0 was used for export and quality control, with R Bioconductor and Immunarch used for downstream analyses. Repertoire metrics were calculated using only productive rearrangements within the normalized downsampled data set. Pathologically expanded clonotypes were defined as those larger than 5 templates in the normalized cohort. The Inverse Simpson Index was used to measure repertoire diversity. The non-normalized data set was used for CMV-specificity analyses so that all clonotypes could be captured. Entries here come from immuneACCESS through TCRdb and include only in-frame sequences with V and J called. Some clones fail to appear in such tables; in the studies checked, an unresolved V gene covers under half of the shortfall, and the cause of the remainder is unknown. The D gene and trimming were derived from the DNA, and the V and J assignments and clone size from that table. The table for this sample lists 65,000 to 80,000 clones; 90% to 97% of them were counted only once. The ten biggest clones cover around 1.5% of the sample.

What this sample's time point label stands for: recipient sample about 28 days before transplant, after cytoreduction. Blood from recipients was drawn about 28 days before transplant and again at days 30, 100 and 180 after transplant. Nuclei Lysis Solution was used to extract genomic DNA from fresh or cryopreserved unfractionated peripheral blood mononuclear cells. Broad study findings and their caveats: Sample size was limited, and cells were not sorted, so CD4 and CD8 repertoire contributions could not be separated. Recipient repertoires showed only a small fraction of overlap with donor repertoires, and over 97% appeared de novo at the given depth. Donor and pretransplant recipient Inverse Simpson Index values predicted broader posttransplant TCR repertoire diversity. After transplant, TCR diversity in recipients dropped, and pathologically expanded clonotypes increased progressively from day 30 to day 180.

Between the V and J ends, shortened by 0 bases and 1 base respectively, the junction contains 12 bases. From its cysteine to its phenylalanine, the CDR3 spans 16 amino acids. CDR3 DNA only is kept here, 48 bases in frame from base 1. Based on the germline V gene, the CDR1 and CDR2 sequences are SGHVS and FQNEAQ. For this clone: No antigen is known for it. No per-base quality is available; no much larger clone lies one base away.

The clonotype originates from a woman aged 50 to 60 with acute myeloid leukemia. Some clones in this sample may be carry-over from other donors' samples. The sequenced sample was peripheral blood mononuclear cells, obtained before stem cell transplant. The rearranged chain carries TRBV7-8 and TRBJ1-1; D gene: possibly TRBD1, on 6 matching bases. CDR3 sequence: CASSLALTGQNTEAFF. The DNA sequence follows: TGTGCCAGCAGCTTAGCCTTGACGGGACAGAACACTGAAGCTTTCTTT.